This T cell receptor (beta chain) was recorded in a study of identical twins. The CDR3 length is 12 residues. Addition of a universal primer site occurred through template switching, and cDNA carried unique molecular identifiers. TCRdb reanalysed the 5' RACE reads using MiXCR and keeps one entry per CDR3 protein. The table has just over 500,000 distinct CDR3 sequences, 20% to 25% seen once. Regarding this clonotype: What it binds is not known.

General study findings and limits: A partial confounding effect on zero-insertion analyses could come from invariant MAIT and iNKT cells.

Another study also made use of these data, one on T cells expressing NK-cell markers. That report notes: One of eight sequenced donors was HCMV-seronegative; the other seven were seropositive.

The sequence derives from a woman aged 18-30 years in good health. The specimen sequenced was CD4+ T cells sorted from blood. The chain couples TRBV21-1 to TRBJ1-1; the table's D call, TRBD1, has no DNA check behind it. TRBV21-1 is given as a pseudogene. CDR3 sequence (DNA): TGTGCCAGCAGCAAGGGTCCCGCTGAAGCTTTCTTT. Translated, it gives CASSKGPAEAFF.